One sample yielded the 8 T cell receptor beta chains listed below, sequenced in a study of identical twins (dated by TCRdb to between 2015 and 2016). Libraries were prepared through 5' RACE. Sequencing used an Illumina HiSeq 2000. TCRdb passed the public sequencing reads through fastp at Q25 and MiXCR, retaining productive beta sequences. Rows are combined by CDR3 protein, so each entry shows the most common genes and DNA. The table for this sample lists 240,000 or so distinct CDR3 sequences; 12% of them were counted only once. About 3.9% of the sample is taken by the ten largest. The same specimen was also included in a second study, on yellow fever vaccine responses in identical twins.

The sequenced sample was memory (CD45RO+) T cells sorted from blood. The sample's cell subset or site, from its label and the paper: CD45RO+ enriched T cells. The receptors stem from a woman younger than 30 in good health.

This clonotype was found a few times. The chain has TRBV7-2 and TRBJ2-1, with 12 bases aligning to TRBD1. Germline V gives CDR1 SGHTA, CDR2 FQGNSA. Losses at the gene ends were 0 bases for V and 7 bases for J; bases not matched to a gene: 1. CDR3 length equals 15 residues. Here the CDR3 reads CASSLAGQGANEQFF. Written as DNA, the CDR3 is TGTGCCAGCAGCTTAGCGGGACAGGGGGCGAATGAGCAGTTCTTC.

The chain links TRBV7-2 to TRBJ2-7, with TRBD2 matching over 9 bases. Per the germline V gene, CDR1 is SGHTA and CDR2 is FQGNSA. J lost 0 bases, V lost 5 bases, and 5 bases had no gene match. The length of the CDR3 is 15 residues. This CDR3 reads CASSRLAESSYEQYF. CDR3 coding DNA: TGTGCCAGCAGCAGACTAGCGGAGAGCTCCTACGAGCAGTACTTC. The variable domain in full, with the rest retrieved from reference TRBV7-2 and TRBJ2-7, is GAGVSQSPSNKVTEKGKDVELRCDPISGHTALYWYRQSLGQGLEFLIYFQGNSAPDKSGLPSDRFSAERTGGSVSTLTIQRTQQEDSAVYLCASSRLAESSYEQYFGPGTRLTVT.

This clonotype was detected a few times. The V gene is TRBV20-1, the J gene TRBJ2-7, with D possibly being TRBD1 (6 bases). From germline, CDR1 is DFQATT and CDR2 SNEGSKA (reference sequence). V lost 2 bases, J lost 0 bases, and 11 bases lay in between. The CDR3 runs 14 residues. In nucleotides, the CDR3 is TGCAGTGCTAGAATCCAGGGGAGCTCCTACGAGCAGTACTTC. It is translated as CSARIQGSSYEQYF.

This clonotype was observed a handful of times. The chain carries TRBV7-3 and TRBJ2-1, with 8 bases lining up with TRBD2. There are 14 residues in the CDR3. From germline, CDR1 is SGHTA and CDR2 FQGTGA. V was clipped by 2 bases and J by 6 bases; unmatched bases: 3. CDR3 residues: CASSLLGTSNEQFF. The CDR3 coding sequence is TGTGCCAGCAGCTTACTGGGGACTAGCAATGAGCAGTTCTTC.

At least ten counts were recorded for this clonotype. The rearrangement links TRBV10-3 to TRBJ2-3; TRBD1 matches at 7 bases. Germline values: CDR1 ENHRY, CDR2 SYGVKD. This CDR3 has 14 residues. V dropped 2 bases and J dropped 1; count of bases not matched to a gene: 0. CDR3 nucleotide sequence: TGTGCCATCAGTGAGGGACAGGGCACAGATACGCAGTATTTT. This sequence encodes CAISEGQGTDTQYF.

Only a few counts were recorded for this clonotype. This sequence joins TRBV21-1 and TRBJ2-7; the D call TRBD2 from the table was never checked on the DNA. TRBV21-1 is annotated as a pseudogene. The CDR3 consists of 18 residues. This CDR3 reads CASSKVASGRASSYEQYF. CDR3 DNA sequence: TGTGCCAGCAGCAAAGTCGCTAGCGGGAGGGCCTCTTCCTACGAGCAGTACTTC.

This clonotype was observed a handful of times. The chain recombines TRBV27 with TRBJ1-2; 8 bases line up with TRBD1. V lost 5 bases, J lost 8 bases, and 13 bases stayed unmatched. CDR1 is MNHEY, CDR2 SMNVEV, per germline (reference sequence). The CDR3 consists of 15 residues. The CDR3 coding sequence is TGTGCCAGCAGTCCGAGTCTTGGACAGGGCTTCGGCTACACCTTC. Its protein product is CASSPSLGQGFGYTF.

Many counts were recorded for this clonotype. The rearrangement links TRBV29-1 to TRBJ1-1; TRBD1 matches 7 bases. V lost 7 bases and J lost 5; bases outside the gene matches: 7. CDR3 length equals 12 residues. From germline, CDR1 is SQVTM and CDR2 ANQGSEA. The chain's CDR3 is CSGSRGGTEAFF. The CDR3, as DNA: TGCAGCGGATCCAGGGGGGGGACTGAAGCTTTCTTT.